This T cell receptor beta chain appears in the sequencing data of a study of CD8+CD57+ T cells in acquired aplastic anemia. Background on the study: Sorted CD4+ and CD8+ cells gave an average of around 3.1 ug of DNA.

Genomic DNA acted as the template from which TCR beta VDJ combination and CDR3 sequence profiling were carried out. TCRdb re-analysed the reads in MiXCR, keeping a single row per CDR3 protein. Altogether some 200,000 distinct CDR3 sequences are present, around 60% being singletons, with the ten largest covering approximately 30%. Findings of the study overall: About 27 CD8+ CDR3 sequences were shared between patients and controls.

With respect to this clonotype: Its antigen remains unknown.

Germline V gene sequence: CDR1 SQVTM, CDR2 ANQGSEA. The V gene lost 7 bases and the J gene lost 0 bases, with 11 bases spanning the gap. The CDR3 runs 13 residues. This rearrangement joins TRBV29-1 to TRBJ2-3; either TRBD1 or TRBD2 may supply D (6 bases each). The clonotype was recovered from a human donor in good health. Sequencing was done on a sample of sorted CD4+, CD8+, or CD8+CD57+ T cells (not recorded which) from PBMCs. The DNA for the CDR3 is TGCAGCGGGGGGGCTACTAGCACAGATACGCAGTATTTT. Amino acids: CSGGATSTDTQYF.